The T cell receptor beta chain under discussion was sequenced for a study of blood T cell repertoires in COVID-19. Study-wide background: From T cells, B-cell-depleted T cells, or PBMCs came the material, which was cDNA or gDNA.

Here immunoSEQ multiplex PCR was the method, and the copy in TCRdb shows in-frame clones only, minus some. The table has under 300,000 clones, under 90% seen once. CDR1 is MGHRA and CDR2 is YSYEKL in the germline V gene. The CDR3 length is 16 residues. Germline trimming cut 3 bases from V and 5 bases from J; bases unmatched to any gene: 10. The V call is TRBV4-1, the J call TRBJ2-1, with 7 bases fitting TRBD2. This TCR came from a woman in her forties who had recovered from COVID-19. The specimen was peripheral blood. The CDR3 coding sequence is TGCGCCAGCAGCCACCCCGCGGCTAGCGGAAACAATGAGCAGTTCTTC. This codes for CASSHPAASGNNEQFF.